The clone carrying this T cell receptor (beta chain) appeared a few times. Its antigen remains unknown. The entry originates in a study of post-analysis software for immune sequencing data. TCR beta libraries were prepared from cDNA with unique molecular identifiers. When 1 to 10 million T cells were used, they gave around 500,000 cDNA molecules. MiXCR was run by TCRdb on the PCR reads, yielding one entry per CDR3 protein. The data hold 750,000 to 950,000 distinct CDR3 sequences, with 53% observed a single time. Study-wide results and limits: Included in a set of roughly 5 TRBV segments more frequent in patients than controls were TRBV5-6, TRBV5-1 and TRBV20-1. The study found significantly lower normalized Chao1 diversity in multiple sclerosis patients than in controls.

CDR1 and CDR2 (germline): DFQATT, SNEGSKA (reference sequence). V was trimmed by 2 bases and J by 0 bases, leaving 11 bases between them. The length of the CDR3 is 15 residues. The clonotype comes from a girl between 10 and 17 years old with multiple sclerosis. The rearrangement links TRBV20-1 to TRBJ1-5; TRBD1 is a possible D gene (6 bases). Input material: blood. Here the CDR3 reads CSARPDRNSNQPQHF. CDR3 sequence (DNA): TGCAGTGCTAGACCTGACAGGAATAGCAATCAGCCCCAGCATTTT.